This T cell receptor beta chain was sequenced for a study of graft-versus-host responses after intestinal transplantation (TCRdb year 2021). About the full investigation: Multivisceral, liver-intestinal, or isolated intestinal transplants were received by the recipients. The cohort enrolled about two dozen intestinal transplant recipients, one of whom was a retransplant, and a few patients without pretransplant specimens were excluded. All recipients received anti-thymocyte globulin induction followed by maintenance tacrolimus and steroids for 3 to 4 years. A peak of at least 4% donor T cells among recipient peripheral blood mononuclear cells was the definition used for donor T cell macrochimerism. To identify alloreactive clones, pre-transplant mixed lymphocyte reaction products were sequenced and then compared with unstimulated pre-transplant donor and recipient T cells. Graft-versus-host and host-versus-graft alloreactive T cell clones were tracked in the graft, circulation and bone marrow after intestinal transplantation using bulk TCR-beta CDR3 sequencing. Instead of going to the commercial service, samples from a few later patients were sequenced in-house on an Illumina MiSeq and processed with MiXCR.

V sheds 9 bases and J sheds 8 bases, leaving 14 bases between their ends. Counted from cysteine to phenylalanine, this CDR3 has 12 amino acids. Only the CDR3 DNA is retained, 36 bases long and in frame from the first base. CDR1 and CDR2, per the germline V gene (reference sequence), are SGHNT and YYREEE. The library came from the immunoSEQ multiplex PCR assay. For most patients, genomic DNA was subjected to high-throughput TCR-beta CDR3 sequencing by Adaptive Biotechnologies. The paper's data handling went like this. TCR sequencing data for roughly 20 patients were retrieved from Adaptive's ImmunoSEQ software; three other patients were processed with MiXCR and VDJtools. Because the origin of CDR3 nucleotide sequences shared between donor and recipient could not be assigned, those sequences were removed. To be classed as alloreactive, a clone needed at least 2-fold expansion over unstimulated cells and a minimum CFSE-low frequency of 0.002% (template counts) or 0.001% (read counts). A clone was considered mappable if detected in the sequenced pre-transplant spleen, lymph node, or MLR CFSE-low populations of the donor or recipient. Cumulative frequency of alloreactive clones was calculated as a percentage of all sequences weighted by copy number. In its TCRdb copy, this immuneACCESS table keeps in-frame sequences only and misses some clones. Where compared with another copy, unresolved V genes explain less than half of these, and the others have no known cause. V and J calls and clone size are those listed in that table; D and trimming were worked out from the DNA. The sample records approximately 1,600 clones, roughly 91% of which are singletons. The top ten clones comprise 2% to 2.5% of the sample.

Study-wide conclusions, independent of this receptor: Peak levels of circulating GvH clones were associated with declines in HvG clones early after transplant. In patients with donor T cell macrochimerism, the allografts had high GvH to HvG T cell clonal ratios. Conclusions were limited by the relatively low number and heterogeneity of intestinal transplant patients. GvH clones were detected in recipient bone marrow, and some appeared earlier in ileal mucosa or blood, consistent with an intestinal mucosal origin.

On this clone: The antigen it recognizes is unknown. The record has no base qualities; no much larger clone is one base away.

Blood samples were collected up to 4 times in the first month after transplant and then at least monthly when available. The chain uses TRBV5-4 and TRBJ1-4; no D segment can be confidently identified. This sequence originates from a human patient who received an intestinal transplant, so some T cells may come from the graft donor. The source material was PBMCs, sampled 16 days after intestinal transplant. The DNA reads as follows: TGTGCCACGAACCTCGCCGGAGAAAAACTGTTTTTT. Translated, it gives CATNLAGEKLFF.